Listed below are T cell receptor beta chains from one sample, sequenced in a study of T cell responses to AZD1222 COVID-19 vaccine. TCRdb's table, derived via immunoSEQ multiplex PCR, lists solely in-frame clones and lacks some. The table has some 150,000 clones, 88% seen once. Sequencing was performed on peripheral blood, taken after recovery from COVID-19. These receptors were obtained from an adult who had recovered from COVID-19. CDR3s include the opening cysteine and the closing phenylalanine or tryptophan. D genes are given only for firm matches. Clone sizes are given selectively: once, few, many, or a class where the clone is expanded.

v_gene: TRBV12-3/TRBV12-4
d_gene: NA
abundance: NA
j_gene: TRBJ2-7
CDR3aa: CASTFQGREQYF
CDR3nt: TGTGCCAGCACCTTCCAGGGTAGGGAGCAGTACTTC

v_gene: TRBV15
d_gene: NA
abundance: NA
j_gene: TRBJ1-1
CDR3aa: CATSRGQVGTEAFF
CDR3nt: TGTGCCACCAGCAGAGGCCAGGTGGGCACTGAAGCTTTCTTT

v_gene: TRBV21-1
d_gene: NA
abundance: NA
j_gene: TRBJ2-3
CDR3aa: CASSKGCAASGSQPDTQYF
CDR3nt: TGTGCCAGCAGCAAAGGATGCGCCGCTAGCGGGTCCCAACCAGATACGCAGTATTTT

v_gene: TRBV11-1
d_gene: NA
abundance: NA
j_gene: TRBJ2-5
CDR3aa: CASSLAPAKGTQYF
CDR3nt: TGTGCCAGCAGCTTAGCCCCAGCGAAAGGGACCCAGTACTTC

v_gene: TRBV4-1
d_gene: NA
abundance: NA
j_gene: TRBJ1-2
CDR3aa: CASTRGGNDGYTF
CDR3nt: TGCGCCAGCACCCGAGGGGGAAATGATGGCTACACCTTC

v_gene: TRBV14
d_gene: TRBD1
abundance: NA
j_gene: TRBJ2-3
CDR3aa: CASSRQGAEDTQYF
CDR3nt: TGTGCCAGCAGTCGACAGGGGGCGGAAGATACGCAGTATTTT

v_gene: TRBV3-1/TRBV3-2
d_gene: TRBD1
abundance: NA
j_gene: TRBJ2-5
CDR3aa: CASSQFLGQQETQYF
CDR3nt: TGTGCCAGCAGCCAATTTCTGGGACAGCAAGAGACCCAGTACTTC

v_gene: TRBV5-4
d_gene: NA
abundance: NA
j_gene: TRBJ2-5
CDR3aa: CASSSPGEGETQYF
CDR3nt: TGTGCCAGCAGCTCGCCAGGGGAGGGAGAGACCCAGTACTTC

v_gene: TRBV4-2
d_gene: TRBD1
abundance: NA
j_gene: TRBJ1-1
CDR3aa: CASSQERTGGTEAFF
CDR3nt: TGTGCCAGCAGCCAAGAAAGGACAGGGGGCACTGAAGCTTTCTTT

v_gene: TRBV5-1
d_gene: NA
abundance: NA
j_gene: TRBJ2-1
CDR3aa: CASSFGSYNEQFF
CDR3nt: TGCGCCAGCAGCTTCGGCTCCTACAATGAGCAGTTCTTC

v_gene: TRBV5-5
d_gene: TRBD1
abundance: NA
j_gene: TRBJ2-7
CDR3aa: CASSLWDRGEQYF
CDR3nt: TGTGCCAGCAGCTTGTGGGACAGAGGAGAGCAGTACTTC

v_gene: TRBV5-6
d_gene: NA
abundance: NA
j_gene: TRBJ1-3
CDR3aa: CASSRDSRGGNTIYF
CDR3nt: TGTGCCAGCAGCCGGGACTCCCGTGGAGGGAACACCATATATTTT

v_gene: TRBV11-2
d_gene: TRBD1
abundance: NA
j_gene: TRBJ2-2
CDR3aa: CASSFPLDRVHTGELFF
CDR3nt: TGTGCCAGCAGCTTTCCCCTTGACAGGGTACACACCGGGGAGCTGTTTTTT

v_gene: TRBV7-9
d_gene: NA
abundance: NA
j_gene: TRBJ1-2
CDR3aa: CASSLATRTPKGYGYTF
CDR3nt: TGTGCCAGCAGCTTAGCGACACGGACCCCGAAAGGCTATGGCTACACCTTC

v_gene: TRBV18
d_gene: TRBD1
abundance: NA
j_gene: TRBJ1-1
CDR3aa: CASSPDRGSTEAFF
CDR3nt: TGTGCCAGCTCCCCGGACAGGGGTTCCACTGAAGCTTTCTTT

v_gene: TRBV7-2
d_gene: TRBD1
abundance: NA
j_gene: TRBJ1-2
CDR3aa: CASSPRTGGRYGYTF
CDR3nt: TGTGCCAGCAGCCCCCGGACAGGGGGTAGATATGGCTACACCTTC

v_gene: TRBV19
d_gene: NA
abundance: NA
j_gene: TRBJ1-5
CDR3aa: CACNGLAGGSPQHF
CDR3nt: TGTGCCTGTAACGGGTTGGCGGGGGGATCGCCCCAGCATTTT

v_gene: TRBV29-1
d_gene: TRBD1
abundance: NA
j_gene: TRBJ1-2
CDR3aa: CSAGLTGHGYTF
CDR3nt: TGCAGCGCCGGTTTGACAGGGCATGGCTACACCTTC

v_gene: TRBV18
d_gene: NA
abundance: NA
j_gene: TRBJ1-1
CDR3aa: CASSQGTGNTEAFF
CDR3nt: TGTGCCAGCTCACAAGGGACGGGGAACACTGAAGCTTTCTTT

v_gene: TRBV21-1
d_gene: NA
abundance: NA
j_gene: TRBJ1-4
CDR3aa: CASSATGTVASPPHKCLFF
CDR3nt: TGTGCCAGCAGCGCTACCGGGACAGTGGCCTCACCCCCCCATAAGTGTCTGTTTTTT

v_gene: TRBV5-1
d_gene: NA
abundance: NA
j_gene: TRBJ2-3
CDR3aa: CASSLLAPTDTQYF
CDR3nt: TGCGCCAGCAGCTTGCTAGCGCCCACAGATACGCAGTATTTT

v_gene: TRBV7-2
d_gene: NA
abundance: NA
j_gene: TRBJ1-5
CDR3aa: CASSPVGRPSNQPQHF
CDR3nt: TGTGCCAGCAGCCCCGTGGGCCGCCCTAGCAATCAGCCCCAGCATTTT

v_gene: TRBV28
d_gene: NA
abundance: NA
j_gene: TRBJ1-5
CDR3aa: CASRLTGKGQPQHF
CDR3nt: TGTGCCAGCAGGCTTACAGGGAAGGGGCAGCCCCAGCATTTT

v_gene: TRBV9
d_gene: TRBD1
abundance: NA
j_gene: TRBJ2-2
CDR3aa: CASSVAAGTGGNTGELFF
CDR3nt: TGTGCCAGCAGCGTGGCAGCCGGGACAGGGGGGAACACCGGGGAGCTGTTTTTT

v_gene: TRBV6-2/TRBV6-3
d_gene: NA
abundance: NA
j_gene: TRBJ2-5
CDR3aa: CASSYSRRFQETQYF
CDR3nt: TGTGCCAGCAGTTACTCTAGACGGTTCCAAGAGACCCAGTACTTC

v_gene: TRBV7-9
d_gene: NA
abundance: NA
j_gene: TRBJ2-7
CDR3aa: CASSLGFYEQYF
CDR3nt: TGTGCCAGCAGCTTAGGGTTCTACGAGCAGTACTTC

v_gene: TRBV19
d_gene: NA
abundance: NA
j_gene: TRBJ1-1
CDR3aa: CASSTAPYTEAFF
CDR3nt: TGTGCCAGTAGTACCGCCCCATACACTGAAGCTTTCTTT

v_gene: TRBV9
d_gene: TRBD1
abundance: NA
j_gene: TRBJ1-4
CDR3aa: CASSPRGGQGEEKLFF
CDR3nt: TGTGCCAGCAGCCCCAGGGGTGGACAGGGGGAAGAAAAACTGTTTTTT

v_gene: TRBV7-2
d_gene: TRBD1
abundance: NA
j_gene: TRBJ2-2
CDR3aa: CASSLQGQANTGELFF
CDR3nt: TGTGCCAGCAGCTTACAGGGACAGGCGAACACCGGGGAGCTGTTTTTT

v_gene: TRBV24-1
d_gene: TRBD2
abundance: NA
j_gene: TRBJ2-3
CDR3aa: CATSDPTSRGTDTQYF
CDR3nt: TGTGCCACCAGTGACCCGACTAGCCGGGGAACAGATACGCAGTATTTT

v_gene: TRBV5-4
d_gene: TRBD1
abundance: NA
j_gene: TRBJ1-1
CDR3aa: CASSSGQGMNTEAFF
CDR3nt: TGTGCCAGCAGCTCCGGACAGGGGATGAACACTGAAGCTTTCTTT

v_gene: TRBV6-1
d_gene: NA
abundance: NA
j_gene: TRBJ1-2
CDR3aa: CASSELYGYTF
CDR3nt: TGTGCCAGCAGTGAATTATATGGCTACACCTTC

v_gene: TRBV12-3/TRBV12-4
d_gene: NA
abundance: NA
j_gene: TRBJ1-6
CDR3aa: CASSLRRSPLHF
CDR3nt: TGTGCCAGCAGTCTCCGACGGTCACCCCTCCACTTT

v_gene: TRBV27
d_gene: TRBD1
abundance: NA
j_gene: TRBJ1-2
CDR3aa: CASSLRPGTGGGIYGYTF
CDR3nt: TGTGCCAGCAGTTTAAGGCCTGGGACAGGGGGCGGAATCTATGGCTACACCTTC

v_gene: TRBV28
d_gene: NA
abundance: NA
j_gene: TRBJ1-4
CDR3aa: CASSLLGQGEKLFF
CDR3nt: TGTGCCAGCAGTTTATTGGGGCAGGGTGAAAAACTGTTTTTT

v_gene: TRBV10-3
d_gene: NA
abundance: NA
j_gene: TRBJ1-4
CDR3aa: CAISDTELNEKLFF
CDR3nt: TGTGCCATCAGTGACACAGAGTTAAATGAAAAACTGTTTTTT

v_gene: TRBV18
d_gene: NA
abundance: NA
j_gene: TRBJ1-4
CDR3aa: CASSPPGLGDEKLFF
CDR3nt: TGTGCCAGCTCACCCCCAGGGTTGGGGGATGAAAAACTGTTTTTT

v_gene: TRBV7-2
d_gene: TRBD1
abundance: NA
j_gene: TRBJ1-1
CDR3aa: CASSLRTGVEAFF
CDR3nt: TGTGCCAGCAGCTTACGGACAGGGGTTGAAGCTTTCTTT

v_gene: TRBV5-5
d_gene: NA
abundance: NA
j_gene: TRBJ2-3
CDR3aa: CASSRGTGRDTQYF
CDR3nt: TGTGCCAGCTCCCGTGGTACGGGCCGGGATACGCAGTATTTT

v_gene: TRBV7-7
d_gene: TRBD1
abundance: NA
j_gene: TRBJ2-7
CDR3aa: CASSLWDRPDEQYF
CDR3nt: TGTGCCAGCAGCTTATGGGACAGGCCCGACGAGCAGTACTTC

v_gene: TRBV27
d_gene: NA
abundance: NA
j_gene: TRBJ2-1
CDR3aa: CASSSPNESGREDEQFF
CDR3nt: TGTGCCAGCAGTTCCCCCAATGAGTCAGGAAGGGAGGATGAGCAGTTCTTC

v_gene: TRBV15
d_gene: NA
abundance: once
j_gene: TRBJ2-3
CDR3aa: CATSIIDTQYF
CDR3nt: TGTGCCACCAGCATCATAGATACGCAGTATTTT

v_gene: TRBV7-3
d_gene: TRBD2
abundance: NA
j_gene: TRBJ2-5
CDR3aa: CASSPLAGGTQETQYF
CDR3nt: TGTGCCAGCAGCCCGTTAGCGGGAGGGACTCAAGAGACCCAGTACTTC

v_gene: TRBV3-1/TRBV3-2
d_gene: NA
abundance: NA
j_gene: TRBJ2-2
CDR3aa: CASSPTINTGELFF
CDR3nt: TGTGCCAGCAGCCCTACGATAAACACCGGGGAGCTGTTTTTT

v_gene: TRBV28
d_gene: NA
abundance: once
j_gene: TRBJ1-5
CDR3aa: CASSSRISSNQPQHF
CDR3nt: TGTGCCAGCAGTTCGAGGATAAGTAGCAATCAGCCCCAGCATTTT

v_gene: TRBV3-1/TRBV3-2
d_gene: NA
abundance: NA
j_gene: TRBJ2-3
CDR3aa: CASSQRGTTGGSPDTQYF
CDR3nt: TGTGCCAGCAGCCAGAGGGGAACCACCGGCGGGTCCCCAGATACGCAGTATTTT

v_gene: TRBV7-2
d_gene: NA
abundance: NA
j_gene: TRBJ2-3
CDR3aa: CASSLGISSFTDTQYF
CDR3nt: TGTGCCAGCAGCTTAGGGATTAGCTCTTTCACAGATACGCAGTATTTT

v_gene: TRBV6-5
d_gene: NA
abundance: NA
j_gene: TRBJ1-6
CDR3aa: CASSAGVNSPLHF
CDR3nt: TGTGCCAGCAGCGCGGGGGTTAATTCACCCCTCCACTTT